A single sample is the source of the 11 T cell receptor beta chains below, sequenced in a study of prognosis after radiotherapy for stage I lung cancer. Genomic DNA yielded TCR beta CDR3, amplified by two-round multiplex PCR. The first round of PCR was done with primers that matched each TRBV and TRBJ gene. TCRdb called the multiplex PCR reads again in MiXCR, with one record for every CDR3 protein. The sample consists of about 14,000 distinct CDR3 sequences, around 29% of them appearing once. Sequences were derived from PBMCs, sampled before or after stereotactic body radiation therapy (not recorded which). All receptors derive from a donor aged 50 or older with non-small cell lung cancer.

A remark on this clonotype: One junction end does not reproduce the germline sequence, and a read error may be involved. The chain combines TRBV9 with TRBJ2-7, with unresolved D. This CDR3 has 11 amino acids. The V gene's germline CDR1 is SGDLS and CDR2 YYNGEE. This chain's CDR3 is CAGSVGTEQYF. Here the CDR3 DNA reads TGTGCCGGCAGCGTCGGTACAGAGCAGTACTTC.

This clonotype was picked up many times. V is TRBV6-1 and J is TRBJ2-5, with TRBD2 matching 10 bases. Per germline, CDR1 MNHNS and CDR2 SASEGT. The CDR3 extends over 16 amino acids. V lost 4 bases and J lost 5; bases outside the gene matches: 10. The CDR3 DNA sequence: TGTGCCAGCAGTGTACGAACTAGCGGGATCATGGAGACCCAGTACTTC. This gives the protein CASSVRTSGIMETQYF.

This clonotype showed up just once. CDR3 region: CASGGGYYNEQFF. CDR3 bases: TGTGCCAGCGGCGGCGGCTACTACAATGAGCAGTTCTTC. The rearrangement links TRBV28 to TRBJ2-1, with no clear D. Germline CDR1 is MDHEN and CDR2 is SYDVKM. Trimming cost V 8 bases and J 3 bases, with 11 bases left between them. The CDR3 is 13 residues long. The full variable domain, with the rest looked up from reference TRBV28 and TRBJ2-1, is DVKVTQSSRYLVKRTGEKVFLECVQDMDHENMFWYRQDPGLGLRLIYFSYDVKMKEKGDIPEGYSVSREKKERFSLILESASTNQTSMYLCASGGGYYNEQFFGPGTRLTVL.

This clonotype was picked up many times. The chain combines TRBV7-8 with TRBJ2-5; TRBD2 matches 13 bases. This CDR3 is 15 amino acids long. Germline trimming cut 4 bases from V and 2 bases from J; bases unmatched to any gene: 1. Germline CDR1 and CDR2: SGHVS and FQNEAQ. The CDR3 DNA follows: TGTGCCAGCAGCTCGGGACTAGCGGGACAAGAGACCCAGTACTTC. Residues: CASSSGLAGQETQYF.

V gene TRBV12-3 or TRBV12-4 combines with J gene TRBJ1-5, with D perhaps matching TRBD1 (5 bases). V was shortened by 1 base and J by 0 bases, with 10 bases between the two germline ends. The CDR3 has 16 residues. This chain's CDR3 is CASSLDETDSNQPQHF. The CDR3 DNA follows: TGTGCCAGCAGTTTAGATGAGACAGATAGCAATCAGCCCCAGCATTTT.

V gene TRBV5-4 combines with J gene TRBJ2-5; either TRBD1 or TRBD2 may fit D (5 bases each). This CDR3 has 14 residues. The V and J ends lost 4 bases and 5 bases respectively, with 15 bases between them. Germline V lookup: CDR1 SGHNT, CDR2 YYREEE (reference sequence). CDR3 in amino acids: CASSPGTRSETQYF. CDR3 bases: TGTGCCAGCAGCCCGGGGACCCGGAGCGAGACCCAGTACTTC.

This clonotype was observed many times. The chain links TRBV5-1 to TRBJ1-4; 7 bases are a match to TRBD1. Germline CDR1 and CDR2: SGHRS and YFSETQ. This CDR3 has 15 residues. Trimming took 4 bases from V and 7 from J; bases not matched to a gene: 10. The CDR3 sequence: CASSGGRGPSEKLFF. CDR3 nucleotides: TGCGCCAGCAGCGGCGGGAGGGGGCCGAGTGAAAAACTGTTTTTT.

By sample fraction, this clonotype is medium-sized (0.01 to 0.1%). The V and J genes are TRBV12-3 or TRBV12-4 and TRBJ1-2, with D unclear. With 0 bases removed from V and 5 bases from J, the gap between germline ends came to 4 bases. The CDR3 totals 12 residues. CDR3: CASSLAGYGYTF. The CDR3 nucleotides are TGTGCCAGCAGTTTAGCGGGGTATGGCTACACCTTC.

This clonotype has only a few counts. A read error may be the cause here, since a much bigger clone is one base away. The rearrangement joins TRBV4-1 to TRBJ2-1; possibly TRBD1 for D (5 bases). The CDR3 consists of 13 residues. Germline CDR1 is MGHRA and CDR2 is YSYEKL. CDR3 sequence reads: CASSQEWNRQQLF. Written as DNA, the CDR3 is TGCGCCAGCAGCCAAGAATGGAACAGACAGCAGCTCTTC.

This clonotype was observed at least ten times. The V call is TRBV18, the J call TRBJ1-3; TRBD1 matches at 7 bases. The trim removed 3 bases at V and 0 bases at J, leaving 8 bases unmatched. Germline CDR1 reads KGHSH; CDR2 reads LQKENI. The CDR3 totals 17 residues. The CDR3 bases are TGTGCCAGCTCACCGAGTACAGGGGCCAACTCTGGAAACACCATATATTTT. It specifies CASSPSTGANSGNTIYF.

This clonotype was seen ten or more times. The chain uses TRBV28 and TRBJ1-2, with D perhaps TRBD1 (5 bases). V gave up 7 bases and J gave up 5 bases, with 14 bases separating them. The CDR3 sequence is 13 residues long. Germline CDR1 reads MDHEN; CDR2 reads SYDVKM. CDR3 sequence: CASTADSGYGYTF. CDR3 DNA: TGTGCCAGCACCGCTGACAGCGGGTATGGCTACACCTTC.